This T cell receptor (beta chain) comes out of a study of OX40 agonist ivuxolimab in advanced cancers. Study overall: Patients were given ivuxolimab, an antibody that agonizes OX40 (CD134).

V lost 7 bases to trimming and J lost 3 bases, with 6 bases between them. The germline V gene has CDR1 SNHLY and CDR2 FYNNEI. The length of the CDR3 is 11 residues. The protocol was immunoSEQ multiplex PCR, while the TCRdb copy is restricted to in-frame clones and leaves out a portion. The sample holds tens of thousands of clones; more than 85% are singletons and the top ten take 11%. Study-wide results and limits: There was clonal expansion of CD4+ and CD8+ blood T cells by week 6 at 0.1 to 3.0 mg/kg. It was not determined which antigens were specifically recognized by the peripheral T cells that had undergone clonal expansion.

About this clone: Antigen specificity is unknown. The sample carries other DNA sequences with the same CDR3.

The source of this sequence is an adult with an advanced solid tumor such as melanoma, head and neck, liver or kidney cancer. The chain uses TRBV2 and TRBJ1-1; D gene ambiguous. Sequences were derived from CD4+ or CD8+ T cells sorted from blood, sampled in a trial of the OX40 agonist ivuxolimab. The CDR3 protein is CASMRDTEAFF. Written as DNA, the CDR3 is TGTGCCAGCATGAGGGACACTGAAGCTTTCTTT.